The rows below give T cell receptor beta chains drawn from one sample of a study of neurological immune-mediated disorders. Using its own MiXCR run on the 5' RACE reads, TCRdb lists one record per CDR3 protein. This table holds about 59,000 distinct CDR3 sequences, 12% found once. The sample comprised PBMCs. Every receptor here comes from a woman aged 55-70 years with HTLV-1-associated myelopathy (HAM/TSP). Both conserved end residues are part of each CDR3. The D gene is left open where the match is weak. Rows give clone size only sometimes, using once, few, many, or a class for an expanded clone.

j_gene	abundance	v_gene	d_gene	CDR3aa	CDR3nt
TRBJ2-3	many	TRBV6-6	TRBD2	CASSYLAGLGTDTQYF	TGTGCCAGCAGTTATCTAGCGGGTCTGGGCACAGATACGCAGTATTTT
TRBJ2-7	many	TRBV5-1	TRBD2	CASSWAGVAEQYF	TGCGCCAGCAGCTGGGCGGGAGTTGCCGAGCAGTACTTC
TRBJ2-3	many	TRBV7-9	TRBD1	CASSRPDRAGADTQYF	TGTGCCAGCAGCCGACCGGACAGGGCGGGCGCAGATACGCAGTATTTT
TRBJ2-1	many	TRBV27	TRBD2	CASSLLREGRIFEQFF	TGTGCCAGCAGTTTATTACGGGAGGGCCGTATCTTCGAGCAGTTCTTC
TRBJ1-5	many	TRBV29-1	NA	CSVQTGSNQPQHF	TGCAGCGTTCAAACAGGGAGCAATCAGCCCCAGCATTTT
TRBJ2-7	many	TRBV5-1	NA	CASRRDISYEQYF	TGCGCCAGCCGGAGGGACATATCCTACGAGCAGTACTTC
TRBJ1-1	NA	TRBV7-8	NA	CASSSRDRRTEAFF	TGTGCCAGCAGCAGCCGGGACCGTCGGACTGAAGCTTTCTTT
TRBJ2-5	many	TRBV20-1	NA	CSVYQVIQVGETQYF	TGCAGTGTTTACCAAGTAATTCAGGTGGGAGAGACCCAGTACTTC
TRBJ2-1	many	TRBV25-1	TRBD2	CASSESLGGSRYNEQFF	TGTGCCAGCAGTGAATCCCTCGGCGGGAGTCGGTACAATGAGCAGTTCTTC
TRBJ2-5	NA	TRBV20-1	TRBD2	CSARGPSGKETQYF	TGCAGTGCTAGAGGCCCTAGCGGGAAGGAGACCCAGTACTTC
TRBJ2-1	many	TRBV21-1	NA	CASSNRREGDWNEQFF	TGTGCCAGCAGCAATAGGCGGGAGGGAGACTGGAATGAGCAGTTCTTC
TRBJ1-1	many	TRBV7-9	NA	CASSHQGAGMNTEAFF	TGTGCCAGCAGCCATCAAGGGGCAGGGATGAACACTGAAGCTTTCTTT
TRBJ1-5	NA	TRBV29-1	NA	CSASGGDQPQHF	TGCAGCGCTTCGGGGGGAGATCAGCCCCAGCATTTT
TRBJ2-3	many	TRBV10-3	NA	CAISDYGSTDTQYF	TGTGCCATCAGTGACTACGGGAGCACAGATACGCAGTATTTT
TRBJ2-7	many	TRBV6-5	NA	CASSYSIVGEYYEQYF	TGTGCCAGCAGTTACTCGATAGTCGGGGAATACTACGAGCAGTACTTC
TRBJ2-7	many	TRBV20-1	TRBD1	CSARAPGQALGEQYF	TGCAGTGCTAGAGCGCCGGGACAGGCCCTTGGGGAGCAGTACTTC
TRBJ1-5	many	TRBV12-3/TRBV12-4	TRBD1	CASSLGQVISNQPQHF	TGTGCCAGCAGTTTGGGACAGGTCATTAGCAATCAGCCCCAGCATTTT
TRBJ1-5	many	TRBV4-2	TRBD1	CASSQGQGEQPQHF	TGTGCCAGCAGCCAAGGACAGGGAGAACAGCCCCAGCATTTT
TRBJ2-7	NA	TRBV6-5	TRBD2	CASSYSGLAGEYEQYF	TGTGCCAGCAGTTACTCGGGACTAGCGGGAGAGTACGAGCAGTACTTC
TRBJ1-2	few	TRBV7-2	NA	CASSSSGVGYTF	TGTGCCAGCAGCTCCTCAGGGGTTGGCTACACCTTC
TRBJ2-7	NA	TRBV5-1	TRBD1	CASSPRQGVVHEQYF	TGCGCCAGCAGCCCCCGACAGGGGGTAGTCCACGAGCAGTACTTC
TRBJ1-5	many	TRBV28	NA	CASSFQETGRGQPQHF	TGTGCCAGCAGCTTCCAAGAGACGGGACGCGGTCAGCCCCAGCATTTT
TRBJ2-1	many	TRBV15	TRBD2	CATSRDSGRQFF	TGTGCCACCAGCAGAGATAGCGGGAGACAGTTCTTC
TRBJ1-1	many	TRBV7-8	NA	CASSLHRLGATMNTEAFF	TGTGCCAGCAGCTTACATCGATTAGGCGCTACTATGAACACTGAAGCTTTCTTT
TRBJ1-6	many	TRBV14	NA	CASSQERASSYNSPLHF	TGTGCCAGCAGCCAAGAACGAGCGAGCTCCTATAATTCACCCCTCCACTTT
TRBJ2-1	many	TRBV5-1	TRBD2	CASSLGLAGVSRSYNEQFF	TGCGCCAGCAGCTTGGGGTTAGCGGGAGTGAGCAGGTCCTACAATGAGCAGTTCTTC
TRBJ2-7	many	TRBV20-1	NA	CSAPARDKPPYEQYF	TGCAGTGCCCCGGCCCGGGACAAGCCCCCCTACGAGCAGTACTTC
TRBJ2-1	NA	TRBV20-1	NA	CSASGMAGYSYNEQFF	TGCAGTGCTAGTGGGATGGCGGGGTACTCCTACAATGAGCAGTTCTTC
TRBJ1-5	few	TRBV2	NA	CASRGDGSNQPQHF	TGTGCCAGCAGGGGGGACGGGAGCAATCAGCCCCAGCATTTT
TRBJ2-2	few	TRBV14	TRBD1	CASSQETGSTGELFF	TGTGCCAGCAGCCAAGAGACAGGGAGCACCGGGGAGCTGTTTTTT
TRBJ2-2	many	TRBV12-3/TRBV12-4	TRBD1	CASTRDRGLVGELFF	TGTGCCAGCACCCGGGACAGGGGGCTCGTCGGGGAGCTGTTTTTT
TRBJ2-7	many	TRBV6-5	TRBD2	CASSPSDLAGASYEQYF	TGTGCCAGCAGCCCATCCGACCTAGCGGGAGCCTCCTACGAGCAGTACTTC
TRBJ2-1	many	TRBV5-1	NA	CASSPVVESYNEQFF	TGCGCCAGCAGCCCAGTAGTGGAATCCTACAATGAGCAGTTCTTC
TRBJ2-3	once	TRBV7-9	NA	CASRLLAASTDTQYF	TGTGCCAGCAGACTATTAGCGGCTAGCACAGATACGCAGTATTTT
TRBJ1-3	many	TRBV12-3/TRBV12-4	NA	CASRMTENSGNTIYF	TGTGCCAGCAGAATGACCGAGAACTCTGGAAACACCATATATTTT
TRBJ2-7	many	TRBV5-1	NA	CASSLEALSYEQYF	TGCGCCAGCAGCTTGGAGGCGCTTTCCTACGAGCAGTACTTC